This T cell receptor (beta chain) was identified in a study of T-cell reconstitution after alpha-beta-depleted transplantation in children. Construction of the TCRbeta library involved unique molecular identifiers. From the PCR reads, TCRdb called clonotypes with MiXCR, one entry per CDR3 protein. The table has some 520,000 distinct CDR3 sequences, approximately 29% seen once. Germline CDR1 and CDR2: SGDLS and YYNGEE. The CDR3 runs 15 residues. J gave up 4 bases and V 0 bases, and 3 bases lay outside the gene matches. The receptor was derived from a human donor who donated a stem cell graft to a child with aplastic anemia. The gene calls are TRBV9 and TRBJ2-1, with 8 bases that match TRBD2. The sample here was PBMCs from the stem cell graft donor, taken from the stem cell graft. CDR3 amino acids: CASSVVSGGYNEQFF. The CDR3 coding sequence is TGTGCCAGCAGCGTAGTAAGCGGGGGTTACAATGAGCAGTTCTTC.